Given below is one TCR beta chain in context. The data originate from a study of blood T cell repertoires in COVID-19. About the research overall: PBMCs, B-cell-depleted T cells, or T cells were the source of the cDNA or gDNA that made up the material.

Living in about two dozen US areas, the participants were between roughly 18 and 89 years of age. In the original workflow: Quantification of nucleated cells was approximated via reference gene primer amplification. This table comes from immunoSEQ multiplex PCR, and its TCRdb copy is limited to in-frame clones, with some not included. The DNA was the basis for D and trimming; V, J and clone size are from that table. Of about 150,000 clones in the sample, almost 85% are singletons; the top ten hold 3.4%. This CDR3 is 20 amino acids long. Trimming shortened V by 0 bases and J by 0 bases, and 22 bases separated the two germline ends. Germline values: CDR1 SGHRS, CDR2 YFSETQ.

The sample taken for sequencing was PBMCs or T cells enriched from blood (not recorded which). The J gene is TRBJ1-3, the V gene TRBV5-1; a possible D gene is TRBD1 (5 bases). This TCR derives from a woman in her fifties or sixties with acute COVID-19. CDR3: CASSLVSRAAGLISGNTIYF. The CDR3 nucleotides are TGCGCCAGCAGCTTGGTGTCTAGGGCGGCAGGGCTAATCTCTGGAAACACCATATATTTT.